These 24 T cell receptor beta chains originate from one sample sequenced in a study of CD8 T cells in ankylosing spondylitis. TCRdb processed the 5' RACE reads anew with MiXCR; each CDR3 protein has one entry. In the table there are roughly 140,000 distinct CDR3 sequences, 40% to 50% of which are singletons. Sequenced sample: synovial fluid, either unsorted or a sorted T cell fraction (not recorded which). Receptors originate from a male donor with ankylosing spondylitis.

This clonotype was counted between two and nine times. The CDR3 region has the DNA TGTGCCAGCAGCTTACCAGGAGGGGAGCTGTTTTTT. It encodes CASSLPGGELFF. The rearrangement joins TRBV11-2 to TRBJ2-2; no reliable D call. Germline V gives CDR1 SGHAT, CDR2 FQNNGV. Trimming pared 2 bases from V and 8 bases from J, leaving 6 bases between. CDR3 length: 12 amino acids. The whole variable domain, remainder taken from reference TRBV11-2 and TRBJ2-2, is EAGVAQSPRYKIIEKRQSVAFWCNPISGHATLYWYQQILGQGPKLLIQFQNNGVVDDSQLPKDRFSAERLKGVDSTLKIQPAKLEDSAVYLCASSLPGGELFFGEGSRLTVL.

This sequence joins TRBV18 and TRBJ2-1, with D possibly matching TRBD2 (6 bases). Trimming cost V 6 bases and J 2 bases, with 14 bases left between them. The CDR3 covers 15 residues. Per germline, CDR1 KGHSH and CDR2 LQKENI. The CDR3 DNA is TGTGCCAGCTCCCCCGTAGCGGAACCCTACAATGAGCAGTTCTTC. Its protein product is CASSPVAEPYNEQFF.

In this sample, this clonotype turned up a few times. CDR3 amino acids: CASRELAGDDEQFF. As DNA, the CDR3 is TGTGCCAGCAGAGAACTAGCGGGAGATGATGAGCAGTTCTTC. V is TRBV2 and J is TRBJ2-1, with TRBD2 identical over 11 bases. From germline, CDR1 is SNHLY and CDR2 FYNNEI. After removal of 6 bases from V and 8 bases from J, the junction contained 6 bases not matched to a gene. The CDR3 has 14 residues.

This CDR3 reads CASSLLAGEQFF. The CDR3 DNA is TGTGCCAGCAGCTTACTAGCGGGTGAGCAGTTCTTC. The chain recombines TRBV7-3 with TRBJ2-1, with 8 bases matching TRBD2. Unmatched junction bases numbered 0, after V lost 2 bases and J lost 9 bases. This CDR3 spans 12 amino acids. Germline V CDR1 and CDR2: SGHTA, FQGTGA.

V and J are TRBV4-3 and TRBJ2-6, with a possible D match to TRBD1 (6 bases). In germline, CDR1 is LGHNA, CDR2 YSLEER. This CDR3 spans 15 amino acids. V was cut by 5 bases and J by 4 bases, with 12 bases left in between. In DNA form, the CDR3 reads TGCGCCAGCAGCTCCGACAGGTCCGGGGCCAACGTCCTGACTTTC. Amino acids: CASSSDRSGANVLTF.

In its sample, this clonotype was seen once. The J gene is TRBJ2-5, the V gene TRBV7-4; 7 nucleotides align to TRBD2. The V gene end was trimmed by 4 bases and the J gene end by 4 bases; junction bases not matched to a gene: 9. The CDR3 contains 15 residues. Germline loops: CDR1 SGHVT, CDR2 SQSDAQ. Written as DNA, the CDR3 is TGTGCCAGCAGCTATTTTTCCGGGGAGGGAGAGACCCAGTACTTC. Protein sequence: CASSYFSGEGETQYF.

This clonotype has ten or more counts. The chain carries TRBV5-1 and TRBJ1-1, with D possibly TRBD1 on 5 matching bases. The CDR3 length is 13 residues. Per germline, CDR1 SGHRS and CDR2 YFSETQ. Trimming stripped 7 bases from V and 4 bases from J, with 14 bases between. The CDR3 spells CASGLGAGTEAFF. The CDR3 bases are TGCGCCAGCGGGCTCGGGGCGGGCACTGAAGCTTTCTTT. Using reference TRBV5-1 and TRBJ1-1 for the parts outside the CDR3, the full variable domain is KAGVTQTPRYLIKTRGQQVTLSCSPISGHRSVSWYQQTPGQGLQFLFEYFSETQRNKGNFPGRFSGRQFSNSRSEMNVSTLELGDSALYLCASGLGAGTEAFFGQGTRLTVV.

The chain links TRBV12-3 or TRBV12-4 to TRBJ2-5; 8 bases align to TRBD2. The CDR3 covers 15 residues. V shed 6 bases, J shed 3 bases, and the junction held 9 bases outside the gene matches. The CDR3 loop reads CASSPTSVFEETQYF. CDR3 bases: TGTGCCAGCAGCCCGACTAGCGTATTTGAAGAGACCCAGTACTTC.

This clonotype appeared a few times. The chain is built from TRBV7-3 and TRBJ2-3; tentative D call: TRBD1 (5 bases). Germline CDR1 reads SGHTA; CDR2 reads FQGTGA. The CDR3 runs to 15 residues. V lost 5 bases, J lost 5 bases, and 17 bases lay in between. The CDR3 protein is CASSPLPRDRDTQYF. The DNA of the CDR3 is TGTGCCAGCAGCCCCCTCCCCAGGGATAGAGATACGCAGTATTTT.

This chain connects TRBV18 to TRBJ1-2, with D possibly being TRBD1 (5 bases). Trimming took 6 bases from V and 1 from J, leaving 9 bases between them. Germline CDR1 and CDR2: KGHSH and LQKENI. The length of the CDR3 is 13 residues. The CDR3 loop reads CASSGTNNYGYTF. In DNA, the CDR3 is TGTGCCAGCTCGGGGACGAATAACTATGGCTACACCTTC.

The V call is TRBV29-1, the J call TRBJ2-2; D unresolved. Germline assignment: CDR1 SQVTM and CDR2 ANQGSEA. The CDR3 length is 13 residues. V was cut by 3 bases and J by 2 bases, with 7 bases left in between. The CDR3 region is CSVESFNTGELFF. CDR3 sequence (DNA): TGCAGCGTTGAGAGTTTTAACACCGGGGAGCTGTTTTTT.

With respect to this clonotype: One end of the junction is discordant with germline, which a read error may explain. The chain employs TRBV30 and TRBJ2-5, with TRBD1 matching over 9 bases. The germline gives CDR1 GTSNPN, CDR2 SVGIG (reference sequence). The CDR3 is 15 amino acids. The DNA for the CDR3 is TGTGCCGGGAGACAATCGGGGACAGGGCGAGAGACCCAGTACTTC. This gives the protein CAGRQSGTGRETQYF.

This clonotype came up a few times. The chain has TRBV4-3 and TRBJ2-5; TRBD2 might be the D (7 bases). V shed 5 bases and J shed 10 bases, with 23 bases lying between them. This CDR3 spans 15 amino acids. The V gene's germline CDR1 is LGHNA and CDR2 YSLEER. CDR3 sequence: CASSNGGAPVFVQYF. CDR3 coding DNA: TGCGCCAGCAGCAATGGGGGGGCGCCGGTGTTTGTCCAGTACTTC.

This clonotype was observed a handful of times. The chain joins TRBV7-2 to TRBJ1-2, with D maybe TRBD1 (5 bases). The germline CDR1 and CDR2 sequences are SGHTA and FQGNSA. V dropped 4 bases and J dropped 7 bases, with 7 bases sitting between them. CDR3 size: 11 residues. The CDR3 DNA is TGTGCCAGCAGCTGGGGGGGTGGCTACACCTTC. As protein: CASSWGGGYTF.

A few counts support this clonotype. The chain links TRBV3-1 to TRBJ1-1; the D is unclear. The germline V gene encodes CDR1 LGHDT and CDR2 YNNKEL (reference sequence). V dropped 3 bases and J dropped 6 bases, with 14 bases sitting between them. This CDR3 is 14 amino acids long. The chain's CDR3 is CASSQGSRVSEAFF. The CDR3 DNA reads TGTGCCAGCAGCCAGGGCAGTAGGGTTTCTGAAGCTTTCTTT. Supplemented by reference TRBV3-1 and TRBJ1-1, the full variable domain reads DTAVSQTPKYLVTQMGNDKSIKCEQNLGHDTMYWYKQDSKKFLKIMFSYNNKELIINETVPNRFSPKSPDKAHLNLHINSLELGDSAVYFCASSQGSRVSEAFFGQGTRLTVV.

The chain joins TRBV5-1 to TRBJ2-7; D call uncertain. The germline gives CDR1 SGHRS, CDR2 YFSETQ. The CDR3 totals 13 residues. Trimming removed 0 bases at V and 2 bases at J, with 6 bases between. The CDR3 reads CASSLEHAYEQYF. In DNA, the CDR3 is TGCGCCAGCAGCTTGGAACATGCCTACGAGCAGTACTTC.

This clonotype was detected only a few times. The chain couples TRBV15 to TRBJ1-4; 7 nucleotides match TRBD1. The germline gives CDR1 LNHNV, CDR2 YYDKDF (reference sequence). The V and J ends lost 0 bases and 8 bases, in that order; junction bases with no gene match: 12. The CDR3 covers 17 residues. CDR3 DNA: TGTGCCACCAGCAGAGATGGTGCTGGAGGGGGCGGCGAAAAACTGTTTTTT. This sequence encodes CATSRDGAGGGGEKLFF.

The rearrangement joins TRBV7-8 to TRBJ2-5, with D maybe TRBD1 (7 bases). CDR3 length: 16 amino acids. Germline V gives CDR1 SGHVS, CDR2 FQNEAQ. Trimming left V 6 bases short and J 3 bases short, with 20 bases between. In DNA form, the CDR3 reads TGTGCCAGCAGTACCAGGGGGGTGCGTCGGGAAGAGACCCAGTACTTC. Translation: CASSTRGVRREETQYF.

V and J are TRBV10-1 and TRBJ2-2; D possibly corresponds to TRBD1 (6 bases). With 3 bases removed from V and 5 bases from J, the gap between germline ends came to 13 bases. The CDR3 runs 15 residues. The germline gives CDR1 WNHNN, CDR2 SYGVQD (reference sequence). This CDR3 is CASSEWPGETGELFF. CDR3 coding DNA: TGCGCCAGCAGTGAATGGCCAGGGGAGACCGGGGAGCTGTTTTTT.

Written as DNA, the CDR3 is TGTGCCACCAGCAGAGATCTTGGGACCCAAGTAGGTCAGCCCCAGCATTTT. Amino acid sequence: CATSRDLGTQVGQPQHF. This chain links TRBV15 with TRBJ1-5, with a tentative D call TRBD1 (5 bases). Germline loops: CDR1 LNHNV, CDR2 YYDKDF (reference sequence). Deletions cut 0 bases from V and 6 bases from J, with 18 bases between. The CDR3 sequence is 17 residues long.

This clonotype came up a few times. V gene TRBV24-1 combines with J gene TRBJ2-3, with D perhaps matching TRBD2 (6 bases). This CDR3 is 16 amino acids long. Trimming removed 1 base at V and 2 bases at J, with 12 bases between. Germline CDR1 KGHDR, CDR2 SFDVKD. CDR3: CATSDFGGELTDTQYF. For the CDR3, the DNA is TGTGCCACCAGTGATTTTGGAGGGGAACTCACAGATACGCAGTATTTT.

This clonotype was found many times. The chain recombines TRBV29-1 with TRBJ1-1, with D possibly TRBD1 on 5 matching bases. CDR3 length: 14 residues. The V gene lost 7 bases and the J gene lost 5 bases, with 20 bases spanning the gap. The germline V gene has CDR1 SQVTM and CDR2 ANQGSEA. The CDR3 here is CSAHGGRGGTEAFF. CDR3 DNA sequence: TGCAGCGCCCATGGGGGGAGGGGAGGGACTGAAGCTTTCTTT.

This chain joins TRBV21-1 and TRBJ1-2. TRBV21-1 is a pseudogene locus. The CDR3 has 15 amino acids. This CDR3 reads CASSRHINGRDGYTF. CDR3 nucleotides: TGTGCCAGCAGCAGACATATCAACGGCAGGGATGGCTACACCTTC.

This rearrangement joins TRBV6-1 to TRBJ1-1, with a tentative D call TRBD1 (5 bases). The V end lost 6 bases, the J end lost 5 bases, and 16 bases lay between the germline ends. Per germline, CDR1 MNHNS and CDR2 SASEGT. This CDR3 region has 14 residues. The CDR3 DNA reads TGTGCCAGCAGCGGGGGAAGCGGGGAGACTGAAGCTTTCTTT. Translated, it gives CASSGGSGETEAFF.